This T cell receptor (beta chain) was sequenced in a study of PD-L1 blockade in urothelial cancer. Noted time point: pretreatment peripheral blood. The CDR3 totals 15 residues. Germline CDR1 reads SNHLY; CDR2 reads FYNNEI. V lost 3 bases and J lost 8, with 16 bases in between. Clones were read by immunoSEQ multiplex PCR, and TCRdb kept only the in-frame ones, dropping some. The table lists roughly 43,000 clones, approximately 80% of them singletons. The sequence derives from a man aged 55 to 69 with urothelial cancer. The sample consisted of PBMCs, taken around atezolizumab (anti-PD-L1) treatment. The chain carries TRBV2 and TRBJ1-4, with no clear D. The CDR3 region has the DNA TGTGCCAGCAGTGAGACCGAGAGTCGAGGAGAAAAACTGTTTTTT. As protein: CASSETESRGEKLFF.